This T cell receptor (beta chain) stems from a study of T-cell memory formation after mild COVID-19. Study results and caveats: The appearance of some responding clones in pre-infection memory suggested that cross-reactive memory joined.

From germline, CDR1 is MNHEY and CDR2 SVGAGI. V dropped 2 bases and J dropped 2; count of bases not matched to a gene: 1. This CDR3 has 14 amino acids. TCRdb fed the 5' RACE reads into MiXCR, producing one record per CDR3 protein. This table has roughly 240,000 distinct CDR3 sequences, less than 20% appearing once. This clonotype occurred a few times. What it binds is not known. The clonotype was recovered from an adult woman who had mild COVID-19 (a few samples of this study predate the infection). Cell type and time point are not known. J is TRBJ1-2 and V is TRBV6-5; 8 bases match TRBD1. The sequenced sample consisted of PBMCs or a T cell subset sorted from them (not recorded which). As DNA, the CDR3 is TGTGCCAGCAGTTACGGACAGGGAAACTATGGCTACACCTTC. It specifies CASSYGQGNYGYTF.